These 13 T cell receptor beta chains came from one sample sequenced in a study of shared clonotypes between healthy human individuals. The method was immunoSEQ multiplex PCR; TCRdb's version includes in-frame clones alone and lacks a portion of them. The sample records some 2.3 million clones, more than 80% being singletons. The sequencing input was naive CD4+ T cells from PBMCs. Specified subset: CD45RA+ positively selected. The receptors were gathered from a man aged 18 to 30 in good health. Some clones in this sample may be carry-over from other donors' samples.

The V gene is TRBV11-3, the J gene TRBJ1-1; 8 nucleotides agree with TRBD1. The CDR3 loop spans 13 amino acids. Trimming removed 5 bases from V and 7 bases from J; junction bases left unmatched: 6. Germline CDR1 SGHNT, CDR2 YENEEA. In nucleotides, the CDR3 is TGTGCCAGCAGCCCGACAGGGGTCAATGAAGCTTTCTTT. This sequence encodes CASSPTGVNEAFF.

This chain joins TRBV28 and TRBJ2-2; tentatively, D is TRBD1 or TRBD2 (5 bases each). CDR3 length: 17 residues. Germline V lookup: CDR1 MDHEN, CDR2 SYDVKM. V was trimmed by 4 bases and J by 1 base, leaving 16 bases between them. CDR3 sequence: CASSSGPGRRNTGELFF. The CDR3 DNA follows: TGTGCCAGCAGTTCGGGGCCGGGGCGGCGGAACACCGGGGAGCTGTTTTTT.

The J gene is TRBJ2-3, the V gene TRBV7-3; 10 bases line up with TRBD2. Per the germline V gene, CDR1 is SGHTA and CDR2 is FQGTGA. After removal of 1 base from V and 0 bases from J, the junction contained 10 bases not matched to a gene. This CDR3 is 19 amino acids long. The CDR3, as DNA: TGTGCCAGCAGCTTAAGGGCCTGGGGACTAGCGTATAGCACAGATACGCAGTATTTT. Its protein product is CASSLRAWGLAYSTDTQYF. The variable domain in full, with the rest retrieved from reference TRBV7-3 and TRBJ2-3, is GAGVSQTPSNKVTEKGKYVELRCDPISGHTALYWYRQSLGQGPEFLIYFQGTGAADDSGLPNDRFFAVRPEGSVSTLKIQRTERGDSAVYLCASSLRAWGLAYSTDTQYFGPGTRLTVL.

Remarks on this clone: Compared with germline, one end of the junction differs, possibly owing to a read error. This rearrangement joins TRBV7-2 to TRBJ2-7; D is unclear. Germline V gene data show CDR1 as SGHTA and CDR2 as FQGNSA. This CDR3 is built from 13 residues. In DNA, the CDR3 is TGTGCCAGCAGCTCTAGTGCCTCCAACGAGCAGTACTTC. Protein product: CASSSSASNEQYF.

The chain employs TRBV5-1 and TRBJ2-3; no firm D call. CDR1 and CDR2 from the germline V gene are SGHRS and YFSETQ. The CDR3 covers 16 residues. Trimming took 0 bases from V and 0 from J, leaving 11 bases between them. DNA for the CDR3: TGCGCCAGCAGCTTGGCGTTGGCGCTTAGCACAGATACGCAGTATTTT. It yields the protein CASSLALALSTDTQYF.

The chain carries TRBV30 and TRBJ1-2, with D perhaps matching TRBD1 (5 bases). The CDR3 is 13 amino acids. Germline values: CDR1 GTSNPN, CDR2 SVGIG (reference sequence). The CDR3 bases are TGTGTCTCCTCACCCGGGACGCAATATGGCTACACCTTC. It yields the protein CVSSPGTQYGYTF.

This chain links TRBV4-1 with TRBJ2-7; 12 bases line up with TRBD1. CDR3 length equals 15 residues. Germline assignment: CDR1 MGHRA and CDR2 YSYEKL. V shed 2 bases and J 7 bases; nucleotides not matched to a gene: 6. The CDR3 is CASSQWDRGPGEQYF. The DNA of the CDR3 is TGCGCCAGCAGCCAATGGGACAGGGGGCCAGGGGAGCAGTACTTC.

The V gene is TRBV28, the J gene TRBJ1-3; D not certain. Trimming took 11 bases from V and 4 from J, leaving 15 bases between them. Germline V gene sequence: CDR1 MDHEN, CDR2 SYDVKM. The CDR3 loop spans 13 amino acids. CDR3 residues: CAAKRMDGNTIYF. The CDR3 nucleotides read TGTGCCGCCAAGAGAATGGACGGAAACACCATATATTTT.

The chain combines TRBV5-1 with TRBJ2-1; 7 bases are a match to TRBD2. V lost 0 bases and J lost 7; bases outside the gene matches: 10. CDR1 and CDR2 (germline): SGHRS, YFSETQ. The CDR3 sequence is 16 residues long. CDR3 amino acids: CASSLEGRERWNEQFF. DNA for the CDR3: TGCGCCAGCAGCTTGGAAGGGCGGGAGCGGTGGAATGAGCAGTTCTTC.

The V call is TRBV2, the J call TRBJ1-5, with D perhaps matching TRBD1 (5 bases). Germline CDR1 is SNHLY and CDR2 is FYNNEI. Trimming removed 4 bases at V and 3 bases at J, with 7 bases between. There are 13 residues in the CDR3. The CDR3, as DNA: TGTGCCAGCAGTGGACAGATCAATCAGCCCCAGCATTTT. Translating gives CASSGQINQPQHF.

The V and J genes are TRBV13 and TRBJ1-3, with D unclear. There are 17 residues in the CDR3. Germline V gives CDR1 PRHDT, CDR2 FYEKMQ (reference sequence). The ends were cut back, 3 bases at V and 0 bases at J, with 15 bases in the middle. This CDR3 is CASSFGRAGSSGNTIYF. CDR3 bases: TGTGCCAGCAGCTTCGGGAGGGCCGGAAGCTCTGGAAACACCATATATTTT.

The rearrangement links TRBV4-2 to TRBJ1-1, with D possibly matching TRBD1 (5 bases). The CDR3 has 16 residues. Deletions cut 0 bases from V and 0 bases from J, with 11 bases between. The germline gives CDR1 LGHNA, CDR2 YNFKEQ. CDR3 sequence: CASSQDRPGMNTEAFF. Written as DNA, the CDR3 is TGTGCCAGCAGCCAAGATCGGCCAGGGATGAACACTGAAGCTTTCTTT.

V gene TRBV11-2 combines with J gene TRBJ2-7; TRBD1 matches at 7 bases. The CDR3 consists of 14 residues. J gave up 5 bases and V 5 bases, and 9 bases lay outside the gene matches. Germline V gene sequence: CDR1 SGHAT, CDR2 FQNNGV. CDR3 sequence (DNA): TGTGCCAGCAGCCCGGACAGGCCAGGGCACGAGCAGTACTTC. Amino acids: CASSPDRPGHEQYF.